These 31 T cell receptor beta chains came from one sample sequenced in a study of T cell responses to AZD1222 COVID-19 vaccine. Some clones are missing from TCRdb's copy, which holds only in-frame ones; the method was immunoSEQ multiplex PCR. Seen here are tens of thousands of clones, about 80% observed once, and the top ten hold roughly 3.5%. The sample here was peripheral blood, taken 28 days after the second AZD1222 dose. The receptors shown here come from an adult who received the AZD1222 COVID-19 vaccine.

The chain is built from TRBV27 and TRBJ2-7; the D is unclear. V was clipped by 3 bases and J by 5 bases, with 11 bases between them. The CDR3 has 13 amino acids. The germline CDR1 and CDR2 sequences are MNHEY and SMNVEV (reference sequence). This CDR3 is CASSFRVDHEQYF. CDR3 sequence (DNA): TGTGCCAGCAGTTTTAGGGTGGACCACGAGCAGTACTTC.

By sample fraction, this clone is medium-sized. V gene TRBV4-2 combines with J gene TRBJ2-7; 11 positions match TRBD1. The germline CDR1 and CDR2 sequences are LGHNA and YNFKEQ. This CDR3 comprises 15 residues. With V trimmed by 4 bases and J by 3 bases, 5 bases remained unmatched. The DNA for the CDR3 is TGTGCCAGCAGCCCAAGGACAGGGGGCGTCTACGAGCAGTACTTC. This gives the protein CASSPRTGGVYEQYF.

The chain uses TRBV10-1 and TRBJ1-2, with 8 bases matching TRBD1. The CDR3 runs to 15 residues. CDR1 and CDR2 (germline): WNHNN, SYGVQD (reference sequence). With V trimmed by 7 bases and J by 6 bases, 13 bases remained unmatched. CDR3 amino acids: CASTPGQGEKNGYTF. CDR3 bases: TGCGCCAGCACCCCTGGACAGGGAGAGAAGAATGGCTACACCTTC.

A single count supports this clone. The J gene is TRBJ1-1, the V gene TRBV19; D may be TRBD1 (5 bases). The CDR3 is 15 residues long. Germline CDR1 LNHDA, CDR2 SQIVND (reference sequence). V lost 5 bases and J 1 base, leaving 14 bases between the germline ends. CDR3 residues: CASSGGAQGNTEAFF. The DNA of the CDR3 is TGTGCCAGTAGTGGCGGGGCGCAGGGGAACACTGAAGCTTTCTTT.

This chain uses TRBV27 with TRBJ2-1; the D is unclear. The CDR3 length is 11 residues. V was cut by 6 bases and J by 5 bases, with 5 bases left in between. Per the germline V gene, CDR1 is MNHEY and CDR2 is SMNVEV (reference sequence). In DNA, the CDR3 is TGTGCCAGCAGCCAAAACAATGAGCAGTTCTTC. It specifies CASSQNNEQFF.

This chain uses TRBV3-1 (or the pseudogene TRBV3-2) with TRBJ2-7, with D possibly TRBD1 on 6 matching bases. The CDR3 sequence is 15 residues long. Germline V lookup: CDR1 LGHDT, CDR2 YNNKEL (reference sequence). Between the trimmed V and J ends, which lost 4 bases and 5 bases, there was a span of 18 bases. The CDR3 is CASSPGHSRGNEQYF. The CDR3 DNA reads as TGTGCCAGCAGCCCGGGACATTCCCGAGGCAACGAGCAGTACTTC.

This sequence joins TRBV7-2 and TRBJ1-5, with a tentative D call TRBD1 (5 bases). V gave up 3 bases and J gave up 8 bases, with 14 bases separating them. The CDR3 covers 14 residues. Germline loops: CDR1 SGHTA, CDR2 FQGNSA. CDR3 region: CASSFRGYFEPQHF. In nucleotides, the CDR3 is TGTGCCAGCAGCTTCCGGGGGTATTTCGAGCCCCAGCATTTT.

The chain links TRBV2 to TRBJ2-5; possible D gene TRBD1, 5 bases. The ends were cut back, 5 bases at V and 0 bases at J, with 7 bases in the middle. The germline V gene has CDR1 SNHLY and CDR2 FYNNEI. The CDR3 length is 13 residues. The DNA of the CDR3 is TGTGCCAGCAGTCGACAGAACCAAGAGACCCAGTACTTC. This gives the protein CASSRQNQETQYF.

V is TRBV10-1 and J is TRBJ1-6; D perhaps matches TRBD1 (6 bases). V lost 7 bases and J 7 bases, leaving 11 bases between the germline ends. The CDR3 runs 13 residues. CDR1 is WNHNN, CDR2 SYGVQD, per germline (reference sequence). This CDR3 reads CASTPGVNSPLHF. The CDR3, as DNA: TGCGCCAGCACGCCAGGGGTCAATTCACCCCTCCACTTT.

The chain links TRBV19 to TRBJ2-7, with D perhaps TRBD1 (6 bases). The V gene's germline CDR1 is LNHDA and CDR2 SQIVND (reference sequence). The ends were cut back, 5 bases at V and 3 bases at J, with 17 bases in the middle. CDR3 length: 15 amino acids. As DNA, the CDR3 is TGTGCCAGTAGTTTTGGGACACCGGGAAACTACGAGCAGTACTTC. It yields the protein CASSFGTPGNYEQYF.

This clone occurred once. The chain is built from TRBV7-9 and TRBJ2-5; D ambiguous. Trimming removed 3 bases from V and 4 bases from J, with 9 bases in between. The CDR3 covers 13 residues. From germline, CDR1 is SEHNR and CDR2 FQNEAQ (reference sequence). The chain's CDR3 is CASSLGFPETQYF. Written as DNA, the CDR3 is TGTGCCAGCAGCTTGGGGTTTCCAGAGACCCAGTACTTC.

V is TRBV10-3 and J is TRBJ1-1; maybe TRBD1 (6 bases). V lost 0 bases, J lost 12 bases, and 20 bases lay in between. The CDR3 spans 15 residues. The germline gives CDR1 ENHRY, CDR2 SYGVKD. The CDR3 DNA is TGTGCCATCAGTGAGTCGCCACGAATAGGGGGGGGCCCTTTCTTT. Translation gives CAISESPRIGGGPFF.

V usage is TRBV6-1 and J usage is TRBJ1-1, with 8 bases fitting TRBD1. This CDR3 is built from 14 residues. Germline loops: CDR1 MNHNS, CDR2 SASEGT. V trimming: 6 bases; J trimming: 1 base; junction bases outside the gene matches: 4. CDR3 region: CASRPGQGNTEAFF. The CDR3 DNA reads TGTGCCAGCAGACCCGGACAGGGGAACACTGAAGCTTTCTTT.

The chain carries TRBV7-3 and TRBJ2-3; D tentatively fits TRBD1 or TRBD2 (5 bases each). V was trimmed by 1 base and J by 4 bases, leaving 9 bases between them. CDR3 length: 14 residues. The germline CDR1 and CDR2 sequences are SGHTA and FQGTGA. CDR3 DNA: TGTGCCAGCAGCTTAAATCTGGGGGCAGATACGCAGTATTTT. As protein: CASSLNLGADTQYF.

The chain carries TRBV19 and TRBJ2-5; a weak D match, TRBD1 (6 bases). CDR1 and CDR2 (germline): LNHDA, SQIVND (reference sequence). CDR3 length: 16 amino acids. Trimming stripped 5 bases from V and 4 bases from J, with 20 bases between. For the CDR3, the DNA is TGTGCCAGTAGTTCGGACCCGACAGGCCTTGGAGAGACCCAGTACTTC. Protein: CASSSDPTGLGETQYF. Complete variable domain (other parts from reference TRBV19 and TRBJ2-5): DGGITQSPKYLFRKEGQNVTLSCEQNLNHDAMYWYRQDPGQGLRLIYYSQIVNDFQKGDIAEGYSVSREKKESFPLTVTSAQKNPTAFYLCASSSDPTGLGETQYFGPGTRLLVL.

As to this clone: Compared with germline, one end of the junction differs, possibly owing to a read error. V usage is TRBV5-1 and J usage is TRBJ1-6; 8 nucleotides match TRBD1. This CDR3 has 17 amino acids. Germline V gives CDR1 SGHRS, CDR2 YFSETQ. DNA of the CDR3: TGCGCCAGCAGATTGGGACAGGAGAGCTCCTATAATTCACCCCTCCACTTT. Translated, it gives CASRLGQESSYNSPLHF.

The chain uses TRBV7-2 and TRBJ2-2; D not certain. V lost 2 bases and J 4 bases, leaving 8 bases between the germline ends. In germline, CDR1 is SGHTA, CDR2 FQGNSA. The CDR3 has 14 amino acids. CDR3: CASSLYGLTGELFF. CDR3 in DNA: TGTGCCAGCAGCTTATACGGGCTCACCGGGGAGCTGTTTTTT.

This clone appeared once. The genes are TRBV5-1 and TRBJ2-2; 9 nucleotides line up with TRBD1. Germline V gene data show CDR1 as SGHRS and CDR2 as YFSETQ. This CDR3 has 15 residues. V dropped 2 bases and J dropped 3; count of bases not matched to a gene: 2. CDR3 residues: CASSLQGAHTGELFF. Here the CDR3 DNA reads TGCGCCAGCAGCTTACAGGGGGCTCACACCGGGGAGCTGTTTTTT.

The J gene is TRBJ2-2, the V gene TRBV7-9, with 8 bases matching TRBD1. This CDR3 is 16 amino acids long. Germline V gene data show CDR1 as SEHNR and CDR2 as FQNEAQ (reference sequence). The V segment lost 3 bases and the J segment 2 bases; nucleotides outside the gene matches: 5. The CDR3 loop reads CASSFGQGGNTGELFF. Written as DNA, the CDR3 is TGTGCCAGCAGCTTTGGACAGGGAGGAAACACCGGGGAGCTGTTTTTT.

This chain joins TRBV10-2 and TRBJ1-6; the D gene is possibly TRBD1 (5 bases). Germline V gene sequence: CDR1 WSHSY, CDR2 SAAADI. CDR3 size: 16 residues. Trimming left V 6 bases short and J 3 bases short, with 15 bases between. The chain's CDR3 is CASRGGTNIYNSPLHF. CDR3 bases: TGCGCCAGCAGGGGGGGGACTAATATCTATAATTCACCCCTCCACTTT.

This clone appeared a single time. In DNA form, the CDR3 reads TGTGCCAGCAGTGAAGGGGACAGGGGGCCTGAAAAACTGTTTTTT. Its translation is CASSEGDRGPEKLFF. The gene calls are TRBV25-1 and TRBJ1-4, with 12 bases fitting TRBD1. This CDR3 region has 15 residues. V shed 2 bases, J shed 7 bases, and the junction held 2 bases outside the gene matches. Germline V gives CDR1 MGHDK, CDR2 SYGVNS.

V usage is TRBV10-3 and J usage is TRBJ2-3, with TRBD2 identical over 10 bases. The CDR3 runs to 18 residues. The germline CDR1 and CDR2 sequences are ENHRY and SYGVKD. J was trimmed by 3 bases and V by 4 bases; bases with no gene match: 13. CDR3 DNA sequence: TGTGCCATCAGTGGGTCCTACGACGGACTAGCGGTGACAGATACGCAGTATTTT. Protein: CAISGSYDGLAVTDTQYF.

This clone was detected only once. This chain joins TRBV28 and TRBJ2-1, with D possibly matching TRBD2 (6 bases). The CDR3 is 16 residues long. V was shortened by 6 bases and J by 1 base, with 16 bases between the two germline ends. CDR1 is MDHEN and CDR2 is SYDVKM in the germline V gene. The chain's CDR3 is CASSQAGGRSYNEQFF. DNA for the CDR3: TGTGCCAGCAGCCAGGCTGGGGGGAGGTCCTACAATGAGCAGTTCTTC.

The chain is built from TRBV28 and TRBJ2-5; 10 nucleotides agree with TRBD2. The V segment lost 1 base and the J segment 4 bases; nucleotides outside the gene matches: 9. Germline lookup yields CDR1 MDHEN and CDR2 SYDVKM. The CDR3 consists of 17 residues. In DNA form, the CDR3 reads TGTGCCAGCAGTTTATTCGGACTAGCGGAGAACGTAGAGACCCAGTACTTC. Its protein is CASSLFGLAENVETQYF.

This chain joins TRBV5-4 and TRBJ2-7; TRBD1 might be the D (5 bases). V was shortened by 5 bases and J by 3 bases, with 9 bases between the two germline ends. This CDR3 has 12 residues. Germline CDR1 SGHNT, CDR2 YYREEE (reference sequence). CDR3 nucleotides: TGTGCCAGCAGACGGACAAGCTACGAGCAGTACTTC. It yields the protein CASRRTSYEQYF.

The genes are TRBV30 and TRBJ2-1; perhaps TRBD1 as D (6 bases). The CDR3 consists of 14 residues. V was cut by 2 bases and J by 4 bases, with 12 bases left in between. The germline V gene encodes CDR1 GTSNPN and CDR2 SVGIG (reference sequence). This CDR3 reads CAWSRTDRYNEQFF. CDR3 DNA: TGTGCCTGGAGTCGGACAGATAGGTACAATGAGCAGTTCTTC.

This rearrangement joins TRBV5-8 to TRBJ2-1; TRBD2 matches 7 bases. The CDR3 sequence is 15 residues long. The V gene's germline CDR1 is SGHTS and CDR2 YDEGEE. Trimming removed 3 bases from V and 7 bases from J; junction bases left unmatched: 10. The CDR3 DNA sequence: TGTGCCAGCAGCTACCGGGACTACGGTAGGAATGAGCAGTTCTTC. The encoded protein is CASSYRDYGRNEQFF.

The sample holds one count of this clone. The rearrangement uses TRBV5-1 and TRBJ1-2; no clear D gene. The CDR3 extends over 15 amino acids. Germline V gene lookup returns CDR1 SGHRS and CDR2 YFSETQ. Trimming shortened V by 2 bases and J by 0 bases, and 11 bases separated the two germline ends. CDR3 region: CASSLTPEPNYGYTF. Here the CDR3 DNA reads TGCGCCAGCAGCTTAACGCCAGAACCTAACTATGGCTACACCTTC.

The genes are TRBV30 and TRBJ2-3; D gene ambiguous. The germline V and J ends were trimmed by 6 bases and 4 bases, with 11 bases remaining between them. The CDR3 is 12 residues long. Germline CDR1 is GTSNPN and CDR2 is SVGIG (reference sequence). This CDR3 is CACTVGPDTQYF. CDR3 DNA sequence: TGTGCCTGCACCGTAGGGCCAGATACGCAGTATTTT.

The genes are TRBV7-9 and TRBJ2-6, with TRBD1 as a possible D gene (5 bases). This CDR3 has 15 amino acids. The germline V gene has CDR1 SEHNR and CDR2 FQNEAQ (reference sequence). The ends were cut back, 5 bases at V and 0 bases at J, with 8 bases in the middle. This chain's CDR3 is CASSLTDSGANVLTF. CDR3 nucleotide sequence: TGTGCCAGCAGCCTGACAGACTCTGGGGCCAACGTCCTGACTTTC.

The chain recombines TRBV7-8 with TRBJ2-3; D might be TRBD1 or TRBD2, each matching 5 bases. V was clipped by 5 bases and J by 6 bases, with 12 bases between them. The CDR3 runs to 13 residues. Looked up from germline, CDR1 is SGHVS and CDR2 is FQNEAQ. The CDR3 DNA reads as TGTGCCAGCAGCCGACTATGGGGGGATACGCAGTATTTT. Its protein is CASSRLWGDTQYF. The entire variable domain, with the rest obtained from reference TRBV7-8 and TRBJ2-3, is as follows: GAGVSQSPRYKVAKRGQDVALRCDPISGHVSLFWYQQALGQGPEFLTYFQNEAQLDKSGLPSDRFFAERPEGSVSTLKIQRTQQEDSAVYLCASSRLWGDTQYFGPGTRLTVL.